This TCR beta chain was documented in a study of blood T cell repertoires in COVID-19. Overall study: The United States, Italy and Spain supplied acute and convalescent COVID-19 samples.

In the study's own analysis: The assay estimated nucleated cells by amplifying reference gene primers. The assay was immunoSEQ multiplex PCR, and TCRdb's table has in-frame clones only and misses some. The V and J calls and the clone size are those of that table, but D and trimming were determined from the DNA. The sample records about 180,000 clones, approximately 80% being singletons. The CDR3 extends over 14 amino acids. The V gene lost 5 bases and the J gene lost 2 bases, with 13 bases spanning the gap. The V gene's germline CDR1 is SEHNR and CDR2 FQNEAQ (reference sequence). In assigning cohorts, the study relied on participant-reported clinical history.

Sequencing used PBMCs or T cells enriched from blood (not recorded which). The rearrangement joins TRBV7-9 to TRBJ2-7; D perhaps matches TRBD1 (5 bases). This TCR derives from a man aged 45-65 years who had recovered from COVID-19. The CDR3 loop reads CASSTGLGTYEQYF. CDR3 DNA sequence: TGTGCCAGCAGCACAGGTTTAGGAACCTACGAGCAGTACTTC.